A single sample is the source of the 22 T cell receptor beta chains below, sequenced in a study of T cell responses to AZD1222 COVID-19 vaccine. The data were produced by immunoSEQ multiplex PCR, yet TCRdb's version contains in-frame clones alone and is incomplete. The sample holds 90,000 to 120,000 clones; 70% to 90% are singletons and the top ten take 6.6%. The material sequenced was peripheral blood, taken on day 0 of AZD1222 vaccination. All receptors derive from an adult in good health.

Points on this clone: In the same sample, other DNA sequences code for this CDR3. This chain joins TRBV19 and TRBJ1-1; a weak D match, TRBD1 (5 bases). Germline V lookup: CDR1 LNHDA, CDR2 SQIVND (reference sequence). Trimming shortened V by 2 bases and J by 5 bases, and 9 bases separated the two germline ends. The CDR3 runs to 13 residues. The CDR3 DNA is TGTGCCAGTAGTATACCGGGGGAAACTGAAGCTTTCTTT. Translating gives CASSIPGETEAFF.

CDR3 sequence reads: CASSLTGTGGQPQHF. DNA for the CDR3: TGTGCCAGCAGCTTAACGGGTACAGGGGGTCAGCCCCAGCATTTT. The chain carries TRBV7-8 and TRBJ1-5; 8 bases align to TRBD1. Trimming at V came to 2 bases and at J to 6 bases, leaving 6 bases not matched to a gene. The CDR3 is made up of 15 amino acids. Germline assignment: CDR1 SGHVS and CDR2 FQNEAQ.

This clone was counted at least ten times. The chain is built from TRBV5-5 and TRBJ2-7; 7 bases match TRBD1. Trimming cost V 0 bases and J 2 bases; bases outside gene matches: 5. In germline, CDR1 is SGHKS, CDR2 YYEKEE (reference sequence). CDR3 length: 15 residues. The DNA for the CDR3 is TGTGCCAGCAGCTTGGCGGGACAGACGACCTACGAGCAGTACTTC. Translating gives CASSLAGQTTYEQYF.

V is TRBV2 and J is TRBJ1-2, with D tentatively TRBD1 (5 bases). This CDR3 region has 13 residues. V lost 8 bases, J lost 10 bases, and 20 bases lay in between. The germline V gene has CDR1 SNHLY and CDR2 FYNNEI. The CDR3, as DNA: TGTGCCAGCCGGCCAGGGACCTATGTTGACTACACCTTC. It specifies CASRPGTYVDYTF.

J is TRBJ2-4 and V is TRBV7-2, with D tentatively TRBD2 (5 bases). Trimming removed 5 bases from V and 0 bases from J, with 11 bases in between. Germline V CDR1 and CDR2: SGHTA, FQGNSA. CDR3 length equals 15 residues. The CDR3 protein is CASSSAGTAKNIQYF. DNA of the CDR3: TGTGCCAGCAGCAGCGCGGGTACAGCCAAAAACATTCAGTACTTC.

V usage is TRBV9 and J usage is TRBJ1-2; TRBD1 agrees at 8 bases. This CDR3 is 14 amino acids long. In germline, CDR1 is SGDLS, CDR2 YYNGEE. The V gene end was trimmed by 0 bases and the J gene end by 4 bases; junction bases not matched to a gene: 2. This chain's CDR3 is CASSVGDRPYGYTF. As DNA, the CDR3 is TGTGCCAGCAGCGTAGGGGACAGGCCCTATGGCTACACCTTC.

The rearrangement joins TRBV6-5 to TRBJ1-2, with D possibly being TRBD1 (6 bases). Trimming took off 1 base at V and 4 bases at J, with 13 bases between the two ends. This CDR3 is 15 amino acids long. Per germline, CDR1 MNHEY and CDR2 SVGAGI. The CDR3 protein is CASSYFSGAGYGYTF. The CDR3 DNA reads as TGTGCCAGCAGTTACTTTTCGGGGGCCGGCTATGGCTACACCTTC.

V and J are TRBV5-1 and TRBJ1-6; D unresolved. Germline loops: CDR1 SGHRS, CDR2 YFSETQ. This CDR3 spans 15 amino acids. Trimming stripped 1 base from V and 5 bases from J, with 10 bases between. CDR3 bases: TGCGCCAGCAGCTTGCCGACCGGGGATAATTCACCCCTCCACTTT. Translated, it gives CASSLPTGDNSPLHF. The full variable domain, its missing parts supplied by reference TRBV5-1 and TRBJ1-6, is KAGVTQTPRYLIKTRGQQVTLSCSPISGHRSVSWYQQTPGQGLQFLFEYFSETQRNKGNFPGRFSGRQFSNSRSEMNVSTLELGDSALYLCASSLPTGDNSPLHFGNGTRLTVT.

The chain joins TRBV14 to TRBJ2-7; D is undetermined. The V gene lost 3 bases and the J gene lost 3 bases, with 6 bases spanning the gap. The germline CDR1 and CDR2 sequences are SGHDN and FVKESK. The CDR3 loop spans 12 amino acids. Here the CDR3 reads CASSQRSYEQYF. DNA for the CDR3: TGTGCCAGCAGCCAGCGAAGCTACGAGCAGTACTTC.

The V and J genes are TRBV2 and TRBJ1-5; D remains ambiguous. The germline V gene has CDR1 SNHLY and CDR2 FYNNEI. Trimming left V 3 bases short and J 3 bases short, with 12 bases between. The CDR3 totals 15 residues. CDR3: CASSDSGANNQPQHF. The CDR3 DNA follows: TGTGCCAGCAGTGATTCAGGAGCTAACAATCAGCCCCAGCATTTT.

A single count supports this clone. Other DNA sequences in the same sample also yield this CDR3. The J gene is TRBJ1-5, the V gene TRBV4-2; unclear D gene. V was trimmed by 0 bases and J by 7 bases, leaving 10 bases between them. Germline V lookup: CDR1 LGHNA, CDR2 YNFKEQ. CDR3 length: 14 residues. CDR3 DNA sequence: TGTGCCAGCAGCCAAGACGGGGTAAGGCAGCCCCAGCATTTT. It translates to CASSQDGVRQPQHF.

The genes are TRBV6-2 or TRBV6-3 and TRBJ2-3; the D is unclear. V gave up 2 bases and J gave up 1 base, with 10 bases separating them. Germline CDR1 reads MNHEY; CDR2 reads SVGEGT. The CDR3 is 15 residues long. The CDR3 nucleotides read TGTGCCAGCAGTTACGCTATCGTCCGCACAGATACGCAGTATTTT. Translated, it gives CASSYAIVRTDTQYF.

This sequence joins TRBV4-2 and TRBJ1-4; TRBD1 aligns across 8 bases. Trimming cost V 1 base and J 7 bases; bases outside gene matches: 8. The CDR3 consists of 16 residues. CDR1 and CDR2 (germline): LGHNA, YNFKEQ. Written as DNA, the CDR3 is TGTGCCAGCAGCCAAGTTGGTCAGGGGGCGCTTGAAAAACTGTTTTTT. Translated, it gives CASSQVGQGALEKLFF.

The chain joins TRBV9 to TRBJ1-6; 8 bases align to TRBD1. The V gene's germline CDR1 is SGDLS and CDR2 YYNGEE. There are 14 residues in the CDR3. V lost 4 bases, J lost 7 bases, and 4 bases stayed unmatched. The CDR3 is CASSITGGNSPLHF. The CDR3 DNA is TGTGCCAGCAGCATCACAGGGGGGAATTCACCCCTCCACTTT.

The rearrangement links TRBV7-2 to TRBJ1-5; D is possibly TRBD1 (6 bases). The CDR3 has 14 residues. Trimming left V 6 bases short and J 1 base short, with 10 bases between. Per the germline V gene, CDR1 is SGHTA and CDR2 is FQGNSA. CDR3 nucleotides: TGTGCCAGCAGAGGAGGGGGGAGCAATCAGCCCCAGCATTTT. It is translated as CASRGGGSNQPQHF.

The chain couples TRBV5-6 to TRBJ2-1, with 14 bases matching TRBD2. With 4 bases clipped from V and 8 bases from J, the junction kept 5 bases outside the gene matches. Germline V gene lookup returns CDR1 SGHDT and CDR2 YYEEEE. The CDR3 has 15 residues. The CDR3 loop is CASSPGLAGGDEQFF. The CDR3 DNA follows: TGTGCCAGCAGCCCCGGACTAGCGGGGGGAGATGAGCAGTTCTTC.

The rearrangement links TRBV29-1 to TRBJ2-7; D unresolved. This CDR3 contains 12 residues. From germline, CDR1 is SQVTM and CDR2 ANQGSEA. The V and J ends lost 6 bases and 3 bases respectively, with 12 bases between them. This chain's CDR3 is CSVHSHNYEQYF. In DNA form, the CDR3 reads TGCAGCGTCCACAGCCACAACTACGAGCAGTACTTC.

V is TRBV9 and J is TRBJ2-7; 9 bases map to TRBD2. The V gene's germline CDR1 is SGDLS and CDR2 YYNGEE. The CDR3 totals 14 residues. V lost 3 bases, J lost 2 bases, and 3 bases stayed unmatched. CDR3 region: CASSGSGRTYEQYF. DNA of the CDR3: TGTGCCAGCAGCGGAAGCGGGAGGACCTACGAGCAGTACTTC.

V gene TRBV29-1 combines with J gene TRBJ2-5; TRBD1 agrees at 10 bases. The CDR3 covers 14 residues. Germline V gene sequence: CDR1 SQVTM, CDR2 ANQGSEA. The ends lost 6 bases at V and 5 bases at J; junction bases unmatched: 9. CDR3 coding DNA: TGCAGCGTCGGGGACAGGGGAGGTTTGGAGACCCAGTACTTC. It yields the protein CSVGDRGGLETQYF.

The V and J genes are TRBV5-4 and TRBJ1-1; no clear D gene. V was clipped by 5 bases and J by 1 base, with 18 bases between them. Germline assignment: CDR1 SGHNT and CDR2 YYREEE (reference sequence). The CDR3 has 16 amino acids. This CDR3 is CASSTPRPGRNTEAFF. For the CDR3, the DNA is TGTGCCAGCAGTACCCCGCGGCCAGGCCGGAACACTGAAGCTTTCTTT.

Worth noting for this clone: Other DNA sequences from this sample encode an identical CDR3 as well. The chain employs TRBV28 and TRBJ2-7; TRBD2 aligns across 9 bases. Losses at the gene ends were 2 bases for V and 4 bases for J; bases not matched to a gene: 3. The CDR3 extends over 14 amino acids. CDR1 is MDHEN, CDR2 SYDVKM, per germline. CDR3 bases: TGTGCCAGCAGTTTAGCGGGAGGGTCGTACGAGCAGTACTTC. Encoded protein: CASSLAGGSYEQYF.

The chain recombines TRBV19 with TRBJ1-5, with 10 bases lining up with TRBD1. Trimming cost V 6 bases and J 6 bases; bases outside gene matches: 5. Germline V gene lookup returns CDR1 LNHDA and CDR2 SQIVND (reference sequence). The CDR3 covers 14 residues. The CDR3 DNA is TGTGCCAGTAGGAGGGACAGGGGCATTCAGCCCCAGCATTTT. Encoded protein: CASRRDRGIQPQHF.